The 31 T cell receptor beta chains reported below all come from one sample, sequenced in a study of shared clonotypes between healthy human individuals (dated by TCRdb to 2018 to 2020). The library was built by means of the immunoSEQ multiplex PCR assay. In TCRdb, the immuneACCESS table is reduced to in-frame sequences with V and J assigned. These tables do not hold every clone; where another copy was compared, an unresolved V gene accounts for under half, and the others remain unexplained. The sample table holds over 2 million clones, of which 85% to 95% were seen once. 0.1% to 0.15% of the sample is in the top ten clones. Source material: naive CD4+ T cells sorted from blood. Explained via the paper, the cell subset or site label denotes: CD45RA+ positively selected. Receptor source: a man aged 18 to 30 in good health.

The chain joins TRBV10-2 to TRBJ1-6, with D unclear. Germline-derived CDR1 and CDR2 are WSHSY and SAAADI. The length of the CDR3 is 13 residues. Trimming took off 0 bases at V and 10 bases at J, with 7 bases between the two ends. CDR3 amino acids: CASSESIGSPLHF. As DNA, the CDR3 is TGCGCCAGCAGTGAGTCGATCGGATCACCCCTCCACTTT.

The J gene is TRBJ2-7, the V gene TRBV4-1; tentative D call: TRBD1 (6 bases). CDR3 length: 15 residues. V was shortened by 4 bases and J by 5 bases, with 18 bases between the two germline ends. The germline gives CDR1 MGHRA, CDR2 YSYEKL. This CDR3 reads CASSRTESKDHEQYF. DNA for the CDR3: TGCGCCAGCAGCCGGACAGAAAGTAAGGACCACGAGCAGTACTTC.

The chain joins TRBV6-1 to TRBJ1-1; possible D gene TRBD1, 6 bases. V was pared by 5 bases and J by 0 bases, with 10 bases between. The CDR3 loop spans 14 amino acids. Per the germline V gene, CDR1 is MNHNS and CDR2 is SASEGT. The CDR3 nucleotides read TGTGCCAGCAGTCTACAGGGTGTGAACACTGAAGCTTTCTTT. Translated: CASSLQGVNTEAFF.

J is TRBJ2-5 and V is TRBV6-1, with TRBD2 matching 8 bases. CDR1 and CDR2 (germline): MNHNS, SASEGT. J gave up 7 bases and V 2 bases, and 15 bases lay outside the gene matches. There are 17 residues in the CDR3. The CDR3, as DNA: TGTGCCAGCAGTGAAAGGGGACTAGGGGTTCTGTATGGGACCCAGTACTTC. This gives the protein CASSERGLGVLYGTQYF.

This chain links TRBV5-3 with TRBJ2-3; the match to TRBD2 covers 8 bases. TRBV5-3 is recorded as an ORF, its role being uncertain. The CDR3 has 18 amino acids. The ends lost 3 bases at V and 6 bases at J; junction bases unmatched: 18. CDR3: CARSSPTGGVNISDTQYF. The CDR3 coding sequence is TGTGCCAGAAGCTCCCCGACCGGGGGGGTTAACATCTCGGATACGCAGTATTTT.

This clone was seen a few times. The sample contains more than one DNA sequence encoding this CDR3. The CDR3 sequence: CASSLQGYEQYF. The CDR3 nucleotides read TGTGCCAGCAGCCTACAGGGCTACGAGCAGTACTTC. The V and J genes are TRBV7-9 and TRBJ2-7; possibly TRBD1 for D (6 bases). The CDR3 covers 12 residues. The V end was cut by 5 bases, the J end by 3 bases, with 8 bases between. In germline, CDR1 is SEHNR, CDR2 FQNEAQ (reference sequence). The whole variable domain, remainder taken from reference TRBV7-9 and TRBJ2-7, is DTGVSQNPRHKITKRGQNVTFRCDPISEHNRLYWYRQTLGQGPEFLTYFQNEAQLEKSRLLSDRFSAERPKGSFSTLEIQRTEQGDSAMYLCASSLQGYEQYFGPGTRLTVT.

The genes are TRBV11-2 and TRBJ2-5; D is unresolved. V lost 3 bases and J 3 bases, leaving 8 bases between the germline ends. The CDR3 is 13 amino acids. Germline V gene data show CDR1 as SGHAT and CDR2 as FQNNGV. CDR3 region: CASSFGEKETQYF. The CDR3 DNA sequence: TGTGCCAGCAGCTTTGGGGAAAAAGAGACCCAGTACTTC.

The chain links TRBV7-2 to TRBJ2-1; TRBD2 matches 9 bases. Per germline, CDR1 SGHTA and CDR2 FQGNSA. This CDR3 is built from 15 residues. V shed 7 bases, J shed 2 bases, and the junction held 6 bases outside the gene matches. The CDR3 DNA follows: TGTGCCAGCACCGCGGGGGGGGCCCCCTACAATGAGCAGTTCTTC. Amino acid sequence: CASTAGGAPYNEQFF.

The V and J genes are TRBV7-9 and TRBJ2-1; D is unresolved. V lost 1 base and J 8 bases, leaving 9 bases between the germline ends. CDR3 size: 13 residues. Germline V gives CDR1 SEHNR, CDR2 FQNEAQ (reference sequence). CDR3 sequence reads: CASSLEYFDEQFF. As DNA, the CDR3 is TGTGCCAGCAGCTTAGAGTATTTCGATGAGCAGTTCTTC.

The chain recombines TRBV4-3 with TRBJ1-4, with a tentative D call TRBD1 (6 bases). The length of the CDR3 is 15 residues. Per germline, CDR1 LGHNA and CDR2 YSLEER. V lost 5 bases and J lost 0, with 10 bases in between. CDR3 protein: CASSFQGSTNEKLFF. The CDR3 nucleotides read TGCGCCAGCAGCTTCCAGGGGTCAACTAATGAAAAACTGTTTTTT.

The chain uses TRBV7-3 and TRBJ2-1; 11 nucleotides align to TRBD2. The CDR3 is 15 amino acids. V lost 4 bases and J lost 4; bases outside the gene matches: 3. In germline, CDR1 is SGHTA, CDR2 FQGTGA. CDR3 residues: CASSSGTSGYNEQFF. CDR3 sequence (DNA): TGTGCCAGCAGCTCCGGGACTAGCGGATACAATGAGCAGTTCTTC.

This rearrangement joins TRBV7-8 to TRBJ1-2; D not resolved. The CDR3 covers 13 residues. Per the germline V gene, CDR1 is SGHVS and CDR2 is FQNEAQ. V gave up 4 bases and J gave up 5 bases, with 11 bases separating them. The CDR3 DNA is TGTGCCAGCAGCTCTCAGGCGGGGTATGGCTACACCTTC. Amino acid sequence: CASSSQAGYGYTF.

This clone was picked up one time. CDR3: CASRLGTGGPYGYTF. The DNA of the CDR3 is TGTGCCAGCAGACTCGGGACCGGGGGTCCCTATGGCTACACCTTC. The chain links TRBV28 to TRBJ1-2, with D perhaps TRBD1 (5 bases). Deletions cut 6 bases from V and 4 bases from J, with 18 bases between. This CDR3 is built from 15 residues. The germline CDR1 and CDR2 sequences are MDHEN and SYDVKM.

The V call is TRBV7-9, the J call TRBJ2-6, with a possible D match to TRBD1 (5 bases). V shed 5 bases and J shed 2 bases, with 13 bases lying between them. Looked up from germline, CDR1 is SEHNR and CDR2 is FQNEAQ (reference sequence). The CDR3 sequence is 16 residues long. CDR3 loop: CASSLRAGPGANVLTF. CDR3 nucleotides: TGTGCCAGCAGCCTTAGGGCAGGGCCTGGGGCCAACGTCCTGACTTTC.

The gene calls are TRBV7-6 and TRBJ1-3; weak D call: TRBD1 (5 bases). In germline, CDR1 is SGHVS, CDR2 FNYEAQ. The CDR3 spans 15 residues. The ends were cut back, 5 bases at V and 4 bases at J, with 15 bases in the middle. This chain's CDR3 is CASSPLAGTGNTIYF. The DNA of the CDR3 is TGTGCCAGCAGCCCGTTGGCGGGGACGGGAAACACCATATATTTT.

This clone was counted between two and nine times. This sequence joins TRBV2 and TRBJ1-5; D may be TRBD1 (6 bases). This CDR3 is 12 amino acids long. Trimming took 8 bases from V and 4 from J, leaving 9 bases between them. Germline V gene lookup returns CDR1 SNHLY and CDR2 FYNNEI. The CDR3 loop is CASPTGNQPQHF. As DNA, the CDR3 is TGTGCCAGCCCTACAGGGAATCAGCCCCAGCATTTT.

The chain is built from TRBV6-1 and TRBJ2-7; tentatively, D is TRBD1 or TRBD2 (6 bases each). Trimming removed 3 bases at V and 2 bases at J, with 17 bases between. Germline V gene sequence: CDR1 MNHNS, CDR2 SASEGT. The CDR3 contains 16 residues. Written as DNA, the CDR3 is TGTGCCAGCAGTGAGCGCCTAGGGGGGTCCGCCTACGAGCAGTACTTC. This gives the protein CASSERLGGSAYEQYF.

The V call is TRBV11-2, the J call TRBJ2-5; D gene uncertain. V dropped 1 base and J dropped 3 bases, with 6 bases sitting between them. CDR3 length: 13 amino acids. The germline gives CDR1 SGHAT, CDR2 FQNNGV. The CDR3 reads CASSLVVEETQYF. The DNA of the CDR3 is TGTGCCAGCAGCTTAGTTGTGGAAGAGACCCAGTACTTC.

This chain's CDR3 is CASSQGLAPYEQYF. CDR3 sequence (DNA): TGCGCCAGCAGCCAAGGACTAGCTCCCTACGAGCAGTACTTC. V gene TRBV4-1 combines with J gene TRBJ2-7, with 7 positions matching TRBD2. Germline CDR1 is MGHRA and CDR2 is YSYEKL. The CDR3 loop spans 14 amino acids. V lost 1 base to trimming and J lost 2 bases; unmatched junction nucleotides: 2.

The chain links TRBV6-1 to TRBJ2-3; TRBD2 aligns across 8 bases. The CDR3 totals 15 residues. Trimming at V came to 2 bases and at J to 2 bases, leaving 3 bases not matched to a gene. CDR1 and CDR2 from the germline V gene are MNHNS and SASEGT. CDR3 nucleotides: TGTGCCAGCAGTGAACAGCGGGGGACCACAGATACGCAGTATTTT. Translating it yields CASSEQRGTTDTQYF.

This chain links TRBV29-1 with TRBJ1-2; 7 bases match TRBD1. The CDR3 is made up of 16 amino acids. J gave up 5 bases and V 0 bases, and 12 bases lay outside the gene matches. Germline lookup yields CDR1 SQVTM and CDR2 ANQGSEA. Here the CDR3 reads CSVEEVVWEGAYGYTF. The CDR3 nucleotides read TGCAGCGTTGAAGAAGTGGTTTGGGAGGGGGCGTATGGCTACACCTTC.

The gene calls are TRBV21-1 and TRBJ1-2. TRBV21-1 is an annotated pseudogene. There are 16 residues in the CDR3. The CDR3 nucleotides are TGTGCCAGCAGCAAAGGGAGGGCAGGGGCAGGCTATGGCTACACCTTC. This gives the protein CASSKGRAGAGYGYTF.

The rearrangement uses TRBV5-1 and TRBJ1-1; D is undetermined. There are 14 residues in the CDR3. V lost 4 bases, J lost 7 bases, and 17 bases lay in between. Germline CDR1 is SGHRS and CDR2 is YFSETQ. CDR3 amino acids: CASSIILATGEAFF. The CDR3 region has the DNA TGCGCCAGCAGCATTATATTGGCTACCGGTGAAGCTTTCTTT.

The chain recombines TRBV19 with TRBJ1-2; D might be TRBD1 (6 bases). Germline V lookup: CDR1 LNHDA, CDR2 SQIVND (reference sequence). V lost 5 bases, J lost 7 bases, and 20 bases lay in between. The CDR3 is 15 amino acids. The CDR3 bases are TGTGCCAGTAGTCCCCTCGGGGGAGGGGGAGGTGGCTACACCTTC. Translating gives CASSPLGGGGGGYTF.

V gene TRBV18 combines with J gene TRBJ2-2; 11 nucleotides line up with TRBD1. The CDR3 covers 16 residues. With V trimmed by 6 bases and J by 5 bases, 8 bases remained unmatched. Germline V gives CDR1 KGHSH, CDR2 LQKENI. The DNA for the CDR3 is TGTGCCAGCTCTCCCGCCGGGACAGGGGGTACCGGGGAGCTGTTTTTT. Protein sequence: CASSPAGTGGTGELFF.

V usage is TRBV6-4 and J usage is TRBJ2-1; 9 bases agree with TRBD1. This CDR3 is built from 13 residues. Per germline, CDR1 MRHNA and CDR2 SNTAGT. With 6 bases clipped from V and 6 bases from J, the junction kept 3 bases outside the gene matches. The CDR3 coding sequence is TGTGCCAGCAGGCAGACAGGGGGCAATGAGCAGTTCTTC. This encodes CASRQTGGNEQFF.

V is TRBV7-2 and J is TRBJ2-1; 8 bases agree with TRBD2. The length of the CDR3 is 14 residues. Unmatched junction bases numbered 5, after V lost 5 bases and J lost 5 bases. CDR1 and CDR2 from the germline V gene are SGHTA and FQGNSA. CDR3 DNA sequence: TGTGCCAGCAGCGCCAAGCGGGAGAACAATGAGCAGTTCTTC. The encoded protein is CASSAKRENNEQFF.

The chain is built from TRBV29-1 and TRBJ2-2; TRBD2 is a possible D gene (5 bases). Germline loops: CDR1 SQVTM, CDR2 ANQGSEA. This CDR3 is built from 15 residues. V lost 4 bases, J lost 1 base, and 13 bases lay in between. CDR3 region: CSVGSRRMNTGELFF. The CDR3 bases are TGCAGCGTTGGGTCCAGGAGGATGAACACCGGGGAGCTGTTTTTT.

In this sample, this clone turned up once. V gene TRBV5-4 combines with J gene TRBJ2-7; D is uncertain. CDR1 and CDR2 (germline): SGHNT, YYREEE (reference sequence). Trimming removed 3 bases at V and 0 bases at J, with 13 bases between. CDR3 length equals 15 residues. CDR3 region: CASSSRQAVSYEQYF. For the CDR3, the DNA is TGTGCCAGCAGCTCTAGACAAGCAGTCTCCTACGAGCAGTACTTC.

The chain has TRBV5-1 and TRBJ2-3; the match to TRBD2 covers 7 bases. This CDR3 has 17 amino acids. CDR1 and CDR2 from the germline V gene are SGHRS and YFSETQ. With V trimmed by 4 bases and J by 3 bases, 14 bases remained unmatched. DNA of the CDR3: TGCGCCAGCAGCCCAGTCCCCAGCGGGGTAGGGACAGATACGCAGTATTTT. This codes for CASSPVPSGVGTDTQYF.

The V and J genes are TRBV5-1 and TRBJ2-5, with 11 bases matching TRBD2. From germline, CDR1 is SGHRS and CDR2 YFSETQ. V was pared by 4 bases and J by 10 bases, with 9 bases of the junction left unmatched. This CDR3 is 14 amino acids long. CDR3: CASSPGLAVRDQYF. CDR3 bases: TGCGCCAGCAGCCCGGGACTAGCGGTAAGGGACCAGTACTTC.